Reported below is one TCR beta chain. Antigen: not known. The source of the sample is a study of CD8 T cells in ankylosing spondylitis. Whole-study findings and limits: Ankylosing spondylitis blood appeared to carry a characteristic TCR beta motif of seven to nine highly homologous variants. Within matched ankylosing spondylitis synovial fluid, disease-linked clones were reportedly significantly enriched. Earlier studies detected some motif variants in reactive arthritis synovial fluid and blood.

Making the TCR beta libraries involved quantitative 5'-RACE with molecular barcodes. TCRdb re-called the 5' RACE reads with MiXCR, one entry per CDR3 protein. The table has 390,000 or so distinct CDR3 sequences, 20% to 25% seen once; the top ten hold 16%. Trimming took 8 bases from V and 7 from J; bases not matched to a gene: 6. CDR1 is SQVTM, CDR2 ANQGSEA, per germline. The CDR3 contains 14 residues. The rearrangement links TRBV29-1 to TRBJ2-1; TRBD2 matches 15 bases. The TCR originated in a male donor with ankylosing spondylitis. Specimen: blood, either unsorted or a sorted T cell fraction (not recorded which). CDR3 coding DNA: TGCAGCTCGAGGACTAGCGGGAGGGGAAATGAGCAGTTCTTC. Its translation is CSSRTSGRGNEQFF.